The source of this T cell receptor (beta chain) is a study of blood T cell repertoires in COVID-19. For recovered donors of Cohort 3, there were two negative PCRs, clearance, or symptom resolution. Here immunoSEQ multiplex PCR was the method, and the copy in TCRdb shows in-frame clones only, minus some. Among about 250,000 clones, roughly nine tenths were seen once, and the ten largest hold 2.4%. V shed 5 bases and J 6 bases; nucleotides not matched to a gene: 6. CDR1 SGHTA and CDR2 FQGTGA come from the germline V gene. CDR3 size: 13 residues. Sequencing was done on a sample of PBMCs or T cells enriched from blood (not recorded which). The clonotype was recovered from a young woman who had recovered from COVID-19. The chain recombines TRBV7-3 with TRBJ1-2; 7 nucleotides match TRBD1. CDR3 nucleotide sequence: TGTGCCAGCAGCAAACAGGGGAGCGATGGCTACACCTTC. Its translation: CASSKQGSDGYTF.